This T cell receptor (beta chain) was sequenced in a study of T cells in Graves' hyperthyroidism and ophthalmopathy. This clonotype was detected many times. The authors deemed Graves' hyperthyroidism stable absent ophthalmopathy progression within 18 months. Using RNA transcripts as the source, TCR beta CDR3 regions were amplified. Carried out on the TCR CDR3, a first-round RT-PCR used the HTBI primer set. TCRdb re-derived calls from the multiplex PCR reads in MiXCR, one entry per CDR3 protein. The table records about 350,000 distinct CDR3 sequences, approximately 19% of them present only once. This CDR3 is 16 amino acids long. Germline V lookup: CDR1 SGHAT, CDR2 FQNNGV. Germline trimming cut 0 bases from V and 3 bases from J; bases unmatched to any gene: 8.

The TCR was taken from a woman between 18 and 30 years old with Graves' hyperthyroidism. The chain joins TRBV11-2 to TRBJ2-7; 7 positions match TRBD1. The sequenced sample consisted of blood. CDR3 DNA sequence: TGTGCCAGCAGCTTAGAAGGGGGCAGAAGAAACTACGAGCAGTACTTC. Protein product: CASSLEGGRRNYEQYF.